These T cell receptor beta chains were read from a single sample in a study of tumor-infiltrating lymphocytes in primary liver carcinoma. TCRdb used MiXCR to reprocess the multiplex PCR reads, holding one entry per CDR3 protein. The sample consists of hundreds of thousands of distinct CDR3 sequences, about 62% of them appearing once. Sequencing was performed on peripheral blood. The receptors were gathered from a man in his forties or fifties with primary liver carcinoma and hepatitis B virus infection. The CDR3 runs from the conserved cysteine through the conserved F or W. The order of the fields is D gene, J gene, V gene, clone size, CDR3 protein, CDR3 DNA. D genes are given only for firm matches. Rows give clone size only sometimes, using once, few, many, or a class for an expanded clone.

>NA|TRBJ2-3|TRBV6-1|NA
CASSDSRGTDTQYF
TGTGCCAGCAGCGACAGCCGAGGCACAGATACGCAGTATTTT
>NA|TRBJ2-1|TRBV4-3|NA
CASSQAVAGGQHNEEFF
TGTGCCAGCAGCCAAGCTGTGGCTGGCGGACAGCACAATGAGGAGTTCTTC
>TRBD2|TRBJ2-1|TRBV10-3|many
CAISESGTRPNEQFF
TGTGCCATCAGTGAGTCCGGGACTAGGCCCAATGAGCAGTTCTTC
>TRBD2|TRBJ2-2|TRBV11-2|many
CASSPAGTSGRPSTGELFF
TGTGCCAGCAGCCCTGCCGGGACTAGCGGGAGGCCAAGCACCGGGGAGCTGTTTTTT
>TRBD2|TRBJ2-3|TRBV28|few
CASSSPQGLAGGPYTQYF
TGTGCCAGCAGTTCCCCCCAGGGACTAGCGGGAGGGCCATATACGCAGTATTTT
>NA|TRBJ1-3|TRBV14|NA
CASSQGSYSGNTIYF
TGTGCCAGCAGCCAAGGGAGTTACTCTGGAAACACCATATATTTT
>NA|TRBJ2-2|TRBV10-3|NA
CTNLAAGNTGELFF
TGTACCAATTTAGCAGCAGGGAACACCGGGGAGCTGTTTTTT
>NA|TRBJ2-6|TRBV11-1|NA
CASSQSGRTTGANVLTF
TGTGCCAGTAGCCAGTCGGGGCGGACAACGGGGGCCAACGTCCTGACTTTC
>NA|TRBJ2-1|TRBV4-1|NA
CASSQPGEYNEQFF
TGCGCCAGCAGCCAACCGGGGGAGTACAATGAGCAGTTCTTC
>TRBD2|TRBJ2-1|TRBV5-4|NA
CASREGLVPYNEQFF
TGTGCCAGCAGGGAGGGACTAGTTCCCTACAATGAGCAGTTCTTC
>NA|TRBJ2-1|TRBV7-8|many
CASSLEIVRGPNEQFF
TGTGCCAGCAGCTTAGAAATCGTTCGGGGCCCCAATGAGCAGTTCTTC
>NA|TRBJ1-4|TRBV4-1|many
CASSPPGGEEKLFF
TGCGCCAGCAGCCCCCCCGGGGGTGAGGAAAAACTGTTTTTT
>NA|TRBJ2-1|TRBV4-1|NA
CANSQEGQGGGEQFF
TGCGCCAACAGCCAAGAAGGGCAGGGGGGTGGTGAGCAGTTCTTC
>NA|TRBJ1-2|TRBV5-6|few
CASSPREGFGYGYTF
TGTGCCAGCAGCCCAAGGGAGGGATTTGGCTATGGCTACACCTTC
>NA|TRBJ2-7|TRBV11-3|NA
CASSSPPRWDKCLYEQCF
TGTGCCAGCAGCTCCCCCCCCCGGTGGGACAAATGTCTCTACGAGCAATGCTTC